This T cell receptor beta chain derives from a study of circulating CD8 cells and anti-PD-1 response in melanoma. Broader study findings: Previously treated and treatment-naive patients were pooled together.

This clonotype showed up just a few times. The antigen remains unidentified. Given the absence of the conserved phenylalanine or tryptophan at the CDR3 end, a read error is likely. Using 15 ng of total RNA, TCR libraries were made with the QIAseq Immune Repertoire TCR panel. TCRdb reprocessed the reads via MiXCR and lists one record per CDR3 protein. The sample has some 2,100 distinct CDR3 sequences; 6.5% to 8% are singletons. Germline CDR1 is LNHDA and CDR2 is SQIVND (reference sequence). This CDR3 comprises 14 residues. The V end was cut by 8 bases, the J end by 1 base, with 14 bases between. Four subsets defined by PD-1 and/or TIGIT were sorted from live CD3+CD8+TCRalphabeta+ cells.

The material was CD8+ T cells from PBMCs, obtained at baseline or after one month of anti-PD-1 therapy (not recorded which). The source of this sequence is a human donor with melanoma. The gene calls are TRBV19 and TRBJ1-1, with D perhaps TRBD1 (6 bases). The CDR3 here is CASSPGGPNTEAFL. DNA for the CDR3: TGTGCCAGTTCCCCCGGGGGGCCGAACACTGAAGCTTTCCTT.